The rows below give T cell receptor beta chains drawn from one sample of a study of PD-1 blockade in classical Hodgkin lymphoma. Only in-frame clones appear in the TCRdb table, and some are missing; sequencing was by immunoSEQ multiplex PCR. The profile shows 9,500 to 13,000 clones, about 70% of them singletons. Sequenced here: CD4+ T cells from blood, sampled before the fourth cycle of nivolumab. These receptors were taken from a human donor with classical Hodgkin lymphoma. The CDR3 runs from the conserved cysteine through the conserved F or W. A D gene is named only where the DNA matches it firmly. Only some rows state a clone size, as once, few, many or a class for expanded clones.

abundance,v_gene,j_gene,d_gene,CDR3nt,CDR3aa
-,TRBV4-2,TRBJ2-7,-,TGTGCCAGCAGCCAAGCTCAGGGAGACTACGAGCAGTACTTC,CASSQAQGDYEQYF
-,TRBV29-1,TRBJ1-1,TRBD1,TGCAGCGGGGGGGACAGGGTCAACACTGAAGCTTTCTTT,CSGGDRVNTEAFF
-,TRBV18,TRBJ2-5,TRBD1,TGTGCCAGCTCACCCCCGGGACAGGGAGGAGAGACCCAGTACTTC,CASSPPGQGGETQYF
-,TRBV19,TRBJ1-1,TRBD1,TGTGCCAGTAGTGTACCGACAGGGTCGAACACTGAAGCTTTCTTT,CASSVPTGSNTEAFF
-,TRBV29-1,TRBJ1-2,-,TGCAGCGTTGTCTGGCAGGGTGGGTATGGCTACACCTTC,CSVVWQGGYGYTF
-,TRBV6-1,TRBJ1-1,TRBD1,TGTGCCAGCAGACACGGACAGGGGTATCGGGCTTTCTTT,CASRHGQGYRAFF
-,TRBV28,TRBJ2-7,TRBD1,TGTGCCAGCACCTTAGTTATTGCCGGGACAGGGGCCTACGAGCAGTACTTC,CASTLVIAGTGAYEQYF
-,TRBV15,TRBJ1-1,-,TGTGCCACTTTAAAGGGGACTGAAGCTTTCTTT,CATLKGTEAFF
few,TRBV7-2,TRBJ2-7,-,TGTGCCAGCAGCTTAGTGGGACTCGAGCAGTACTTC,CASSLVGLEQYF
-,TRBV27,TRBJ2-7,TRBD1,TGTGCCAGCAGCAAAAGGGGGCAGAGTTCCTACGAGCAGTACTTC,CASSKRGQSSYEQYF
-,TRBV2,TRBJ2-5,-,TGTGCCAGCAGTGTCGAGGTCGGGTGGGAGACCCAGTACTTC,CASSVEVGWETQYF
-,TRBV28,TRBJ1-1,TRBD1,TGTGCCAGCAGTTCCAGGGGGCTGGGGCCCACTGAAGCTTTCTTT,CASSSRGLGPTEAFF
few,TRBV6-6,TRBJ2-7,TRBD2,TGTGCCAGCAGTCCGAATCCTAGCGGGAGCTCCTACGAGCAGTACTTC,CASSPNPSGSSYEQYF
-,TRBV27,TRBJ2-7,-,TGTGCCAGCAGTTTAAGGCACCAGGCCTACGAGCAGTACTTC,CASSLRHQAYEQYF
-,TRBV7-7,TRBJ2-7,-,TGTGCCAGCAGCCTACAGCAGAATTACGAGCAGTACTTC,CASSLQQNYEQYF
once,TRBV18,TRBJ2-7,TRBD2,TGTGCCAGCTCACCACCCAACTTAGCGGGATGGTACGAGCAGTACTTC,CASSPPNLAGWYEQYF
-,TRBV4-1,TRBJ2-2,-,TGCGCCAGCAGCCAACAAACGGGGAACACCGGGGAGCTGTTTTTT,CASSQQTGNTGELFF
-,TRBV2,TRBJ1-1,-,TGTGCCAGCAGTGTGGGAGGCGTCGAAGCTTTCTTT,CASSVGGVEAFF
-,TRBV4-2,TRBJ2-5,-,TGTGCCAGCAGCCTCAAGGCAGGGTTCGATGAGACCCAGTACTTC,CASSLKAGFDETQYF
few,TRBV7-2,TRBJ2-3,TRBD2,TGTGCCAGCAGCGCCGGACTAGCGGGAGGGCCCGGAGATACGCAGTATTTT,CASSAGLAGGPGDTQYF
-,TRBV7-2,TRBJ2-5,TRBD1,TGTGCCAGCAGCACGGACAGGGCCGCGACCCAGTACTTC,CASSTDRAATQYF
few,TRBV6-5,TRBJ1-4,-,TGTGCCAGCAGAAGCCTGGGACGGCTGAATGAAAAACTGTTTTTT,CASRSLGRLNEKLFF
-,TRBV4-1,TRBJ2-7,-,TGCGCCAGCAGCCAGGAAAACAGATACTCCTACGAGCAGTACTTC,CASSQENRYSYEQYF
-,TRBV27,TRBJ1-5,TRBD1,TGTGCCAGCGGAATATCGACAGGGGGCAATCAGCCCCAGCATTTT,CASGISTGGNQPQHF
-,TRBV4-1,TRBJ2-1,TRBD1,TGCGCCAGCAGCCAAGTTTCGGACAGGGTCCGACCCGACAATGAGCAGTTCTTC,CASSQVSDRVRPDNEQFF
-,TRBV6-1,TRBJ1-2,TRBD1,TGTGCCAGCAGTGAAGGACCAGGGGGCACTGGCTACACCTTC,CASSEGPGGTGYTF
-,TRBV5-1,TRBJ2-5,TRBD2,TGCGCCAGCAGCCCTCCGGGACTAGCGGGAGAGACCCAGTACTTC,CASSPPGLAGETQYF
-,TRBV7-9,TRBJ2-7,-,TGTGCCAGCAGCTTAGAAGTTATCGGGCGGGAGCAGTACTTC,CASSLEVIGREQYF
once,TRBV6-6,TRBJ2-5,-,TGTGCCAGCAGTTACGAGAGGCGAGGGGAGACCCAGTACTTC,CASSYERRGETQYF
few,TRBV4-1,TRBJ2-1,-,TGCGCCAGCAGCCAAGTGGACATCTTGGCCTACAATGAGCAGTTCTTC,CASSQVDILAYNEQFF
-,TRBV10-3,TRBJ2-7,-,TGTGCCATCAGTGAGGGGCCGCCGAATTCCTACGAGCAGTACTTC,CAISEGPPNSYEQYF